This T cell receptor beta chain appears in the sequencing data of a study of CD8 T cells in ankylosing spondylitis. TCRdb re-called the 5' RACE reads with MiXCR, one entry per CDR3 protein. The sample has tens of thousands of distinct CDR3 sequences, about 6% seen once. With V trimmed by 8 bases and J by 1 base, 9 bases remained unmatched. The CDR3 is 17 residues long. Germline-derived CDR1 and CDR2 are MDHEN and SYDVKM. This clonotype occurred many times. The sequenced sample was synovial fluid, either unsorted or a sorted T cell fraction (not recorded which). The TCR was taken from a male donor with ankylosing spondylitis. The chain uses TRBV28 and TRBJ1-6; TRBD1 matches 9 bases. DNA for the CDR3: TGTGCCAGCGCCCGAGGGGACAGGGAATCCTATAATTCACCCCTCCACTTT. It is translated as CASARGDRESYNSPLHF.